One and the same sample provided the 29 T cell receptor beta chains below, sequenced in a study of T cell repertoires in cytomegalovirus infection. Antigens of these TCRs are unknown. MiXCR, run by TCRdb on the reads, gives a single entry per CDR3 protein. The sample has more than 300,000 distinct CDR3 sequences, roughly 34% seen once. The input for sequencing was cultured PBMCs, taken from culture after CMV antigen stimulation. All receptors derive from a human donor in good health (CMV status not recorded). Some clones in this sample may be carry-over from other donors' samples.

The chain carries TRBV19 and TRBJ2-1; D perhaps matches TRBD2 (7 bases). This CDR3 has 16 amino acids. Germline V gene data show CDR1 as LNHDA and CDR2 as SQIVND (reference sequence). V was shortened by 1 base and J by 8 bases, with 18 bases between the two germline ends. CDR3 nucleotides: TGTGCCAGTAGTATAGGGGGGGGCGGGAGCGGCGATGAGCAGTTCTTC. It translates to CASSIGGGGSGDEQFF.

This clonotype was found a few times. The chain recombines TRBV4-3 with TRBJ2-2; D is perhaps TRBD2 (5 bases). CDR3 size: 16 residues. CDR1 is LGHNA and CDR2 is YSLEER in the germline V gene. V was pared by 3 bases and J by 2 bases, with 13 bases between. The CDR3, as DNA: TGCGCCAGCAGCCACTTAATGACGGGAAACACCGGGGAGCTGTTTTTT. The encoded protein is CASSHLMTGNTGELFF.

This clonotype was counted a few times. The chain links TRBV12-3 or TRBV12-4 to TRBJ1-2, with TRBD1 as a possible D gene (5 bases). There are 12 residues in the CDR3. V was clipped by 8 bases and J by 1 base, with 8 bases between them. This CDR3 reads CASLRDNYGYTF. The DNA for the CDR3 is TGTGCCAGCCTCAGGGATAACTATGGCTACACCTTC.

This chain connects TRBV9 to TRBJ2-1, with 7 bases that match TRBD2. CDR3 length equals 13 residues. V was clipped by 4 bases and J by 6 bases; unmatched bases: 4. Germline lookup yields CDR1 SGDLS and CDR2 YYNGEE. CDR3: CASSPRGSNEQFF. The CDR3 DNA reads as TGTGCCAGCAGCCCCCGCGGGAGCAATGAGCAGTTCTTC.

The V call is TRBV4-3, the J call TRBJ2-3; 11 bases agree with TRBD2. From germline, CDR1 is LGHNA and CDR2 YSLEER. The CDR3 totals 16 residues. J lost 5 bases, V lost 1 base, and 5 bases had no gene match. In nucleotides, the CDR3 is TGCGCCAGCAGCCAAGCCCCTAGCGGGAGGTTAGATACGCAGTATTTT. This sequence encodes CASSQAPSGRLDTQYF.

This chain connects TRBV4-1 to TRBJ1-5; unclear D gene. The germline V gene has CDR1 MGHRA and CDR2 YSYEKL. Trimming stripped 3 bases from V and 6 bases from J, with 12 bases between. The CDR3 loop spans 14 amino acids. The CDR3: CASSQTVEGQPQHF. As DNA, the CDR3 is TGCGCCAGCAGCCAGACGGTGGAGGGTCAGCCCCAGCATTTT.

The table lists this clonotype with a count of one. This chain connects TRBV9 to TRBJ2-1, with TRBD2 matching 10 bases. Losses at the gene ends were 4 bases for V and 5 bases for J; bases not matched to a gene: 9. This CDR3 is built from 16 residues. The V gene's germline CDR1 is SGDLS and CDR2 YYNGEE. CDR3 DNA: TGTGCCAGCAGCCCCCGACTAGCGGGTACAAACAATGAGCAGTTCTTC. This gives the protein CASSPRLAGTNNEQFF.

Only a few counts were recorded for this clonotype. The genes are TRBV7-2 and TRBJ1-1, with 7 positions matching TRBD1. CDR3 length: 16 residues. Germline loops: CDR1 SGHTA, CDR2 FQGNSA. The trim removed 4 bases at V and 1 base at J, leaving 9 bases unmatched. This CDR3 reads CASSSPGQTRNTEAFF. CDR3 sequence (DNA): TGTGCCAGCAGCTCCCCGGGACAGACAAGGAACACTGAAGCTTTCTTT. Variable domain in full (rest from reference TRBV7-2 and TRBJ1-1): GAGVSQSPSNKVTEKGKDVELRCDPISGHTALYWYRQSLGQGLEFLIYFQGNSAPDKSGLPSDRFSAERTGGSVSTLTIQRTQQEDSAVYLCASSSPGQTRNTEAFFGQGTRLTVV.

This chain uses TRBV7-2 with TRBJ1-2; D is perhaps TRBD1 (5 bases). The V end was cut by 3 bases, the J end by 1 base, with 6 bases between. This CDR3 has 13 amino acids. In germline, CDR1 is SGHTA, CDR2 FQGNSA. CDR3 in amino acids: CASSFRDNYGYTF. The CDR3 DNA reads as TGTGCCAGCAGCTTCAGGGATAACTATGGCTACACCTTC.

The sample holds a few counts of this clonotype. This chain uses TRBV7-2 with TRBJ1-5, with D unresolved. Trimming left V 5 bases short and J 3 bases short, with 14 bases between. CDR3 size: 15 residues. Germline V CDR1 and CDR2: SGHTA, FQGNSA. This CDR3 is CASSPRDYHNQPQHF. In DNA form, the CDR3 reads TGTGCCAGCAGCCCACGAGACTATCACAATCAGCCCCAGCATTTT.

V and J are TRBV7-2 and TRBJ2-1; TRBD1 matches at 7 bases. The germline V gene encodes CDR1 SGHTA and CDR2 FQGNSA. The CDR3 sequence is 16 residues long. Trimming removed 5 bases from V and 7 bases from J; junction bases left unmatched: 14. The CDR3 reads CASSPIIPGTANEQFF. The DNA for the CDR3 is TGTGCCAGCAGCCCAATAATACCTGGGACAGCTAATGAGCAGTTCTTC.

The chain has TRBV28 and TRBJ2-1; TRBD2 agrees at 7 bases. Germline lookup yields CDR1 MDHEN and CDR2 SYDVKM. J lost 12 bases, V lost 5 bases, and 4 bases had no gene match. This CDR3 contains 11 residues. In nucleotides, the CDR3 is TGTGCCAGCAGTCAGCGGGGCCCGCAGTTCTTC. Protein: CASSQRGPQFF. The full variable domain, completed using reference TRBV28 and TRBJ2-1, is DVKVTQSSRYLVKRTGEKVFLECVQDMDHENMFWYRQDPGLGLRLIYFSYDVKMKEKGDIPEGYSVSREKKERFSLILESASTNQTSMYLCASSQRGPQFFGPGTRLTVL.

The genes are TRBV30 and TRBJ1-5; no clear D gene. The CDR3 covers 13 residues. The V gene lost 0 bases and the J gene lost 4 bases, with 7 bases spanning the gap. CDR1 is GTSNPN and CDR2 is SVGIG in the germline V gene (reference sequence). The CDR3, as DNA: TGTGCCTGGAGTGTACCGGGAAATCAGCCCCAGCATTTT. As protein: CAWSVPGNQPQHF.

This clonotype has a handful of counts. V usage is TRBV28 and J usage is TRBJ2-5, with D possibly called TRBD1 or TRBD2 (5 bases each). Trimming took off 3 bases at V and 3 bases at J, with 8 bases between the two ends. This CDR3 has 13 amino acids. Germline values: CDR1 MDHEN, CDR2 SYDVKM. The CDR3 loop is CASSFEGKETQYF. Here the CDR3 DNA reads TGTGCCAGCAGTTTCGAGGGGAAAGAGACCCAGTACTTC. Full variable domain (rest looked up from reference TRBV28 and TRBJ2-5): DVKVTQSSRYLVKRTGEKVFLECVQDMDHENMFWYRQDPGLGLRLIYFSYDVKMKEKGDIPEGYSVSREKKERFSLILESASTNQTSMYLCASSFEGKETQYFGPGTRLLVL.

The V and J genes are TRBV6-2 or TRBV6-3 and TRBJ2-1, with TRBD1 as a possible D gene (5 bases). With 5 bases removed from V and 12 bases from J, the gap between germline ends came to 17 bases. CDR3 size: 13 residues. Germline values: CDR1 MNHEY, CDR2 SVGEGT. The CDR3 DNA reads TGTGCCAGCAGTCCCCCGGGCCCCACAGGGCAGTTCTTC. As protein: CASSPPGPTGQFF.

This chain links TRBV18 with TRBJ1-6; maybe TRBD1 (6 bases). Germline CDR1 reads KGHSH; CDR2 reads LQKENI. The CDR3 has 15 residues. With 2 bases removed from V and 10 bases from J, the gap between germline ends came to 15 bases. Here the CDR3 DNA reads TGTGCCAGCTCACCAGGACAGAGGCAGAGGTCACCCCTCCACTTT. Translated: CASSPGQRQRSPLHF.

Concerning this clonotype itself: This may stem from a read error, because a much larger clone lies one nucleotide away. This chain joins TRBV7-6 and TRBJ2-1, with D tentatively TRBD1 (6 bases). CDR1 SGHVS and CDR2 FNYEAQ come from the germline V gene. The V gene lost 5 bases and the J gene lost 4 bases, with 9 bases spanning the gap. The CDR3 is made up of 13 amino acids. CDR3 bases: TGTGCCAGCAGCCACGGACAGTACAATGAGCAGTTCTTC. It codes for CASSHGQYNEQFF.

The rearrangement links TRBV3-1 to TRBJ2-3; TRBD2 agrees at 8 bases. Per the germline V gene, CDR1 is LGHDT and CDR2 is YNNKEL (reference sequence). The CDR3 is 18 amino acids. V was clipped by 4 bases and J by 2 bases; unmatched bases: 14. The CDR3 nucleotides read TGTGCCAGCAGCCCCTCTTTGAGCGGGAGCCGACCCACAGATACGCAGTATTTT. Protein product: CASSPSLSGSRPTDTQYF.

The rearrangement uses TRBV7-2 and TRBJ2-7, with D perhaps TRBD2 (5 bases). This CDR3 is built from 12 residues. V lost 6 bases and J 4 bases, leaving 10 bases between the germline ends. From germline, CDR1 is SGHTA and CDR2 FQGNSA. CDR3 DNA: TGTGCCAGCAGAGAAGCGGTGTACGAGCAGTACGTC. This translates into CASREAVYEQYV.

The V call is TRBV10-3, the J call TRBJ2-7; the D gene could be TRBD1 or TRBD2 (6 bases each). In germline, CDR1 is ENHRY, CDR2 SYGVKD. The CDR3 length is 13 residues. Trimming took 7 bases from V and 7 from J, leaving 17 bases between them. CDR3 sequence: CAINNREAGEQYF. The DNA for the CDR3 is TGTGCCATCAATAACAGGGAGGCCGGTGAGCAGTACTTC.

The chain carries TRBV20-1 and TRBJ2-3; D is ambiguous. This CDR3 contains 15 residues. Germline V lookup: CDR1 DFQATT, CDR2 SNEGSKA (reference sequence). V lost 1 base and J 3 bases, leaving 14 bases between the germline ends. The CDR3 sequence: CSARVVQATTDTQYF. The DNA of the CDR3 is TGCAGTGCTAGAGTGGTCCAAGCGACGACAGATACGCAGTATTTT.

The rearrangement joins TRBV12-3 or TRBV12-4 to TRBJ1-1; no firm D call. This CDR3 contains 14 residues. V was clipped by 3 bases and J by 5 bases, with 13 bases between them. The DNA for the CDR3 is TGTGCCAGCAGTTTCGACACGGGGAGGACTGAAGCTTTCTTT. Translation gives CASSFDTGRTEAFF.

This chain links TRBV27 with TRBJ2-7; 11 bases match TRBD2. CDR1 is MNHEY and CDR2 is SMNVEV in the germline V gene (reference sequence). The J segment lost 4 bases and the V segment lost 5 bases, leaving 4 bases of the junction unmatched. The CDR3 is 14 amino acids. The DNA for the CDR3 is TGTGCCAGCAGTCTGACTAGCGGGATTTACGAGCAGTACTTC. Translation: CASSLTSGIYEQYF.

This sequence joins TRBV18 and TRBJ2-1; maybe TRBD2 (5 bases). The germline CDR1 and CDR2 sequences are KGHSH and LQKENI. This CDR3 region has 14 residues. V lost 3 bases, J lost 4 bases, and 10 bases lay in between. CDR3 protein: CASSPRLSYNEQFF. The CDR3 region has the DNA TGTGCCAGCTCACCCCGACTATCATACAATGAGCAGTTCTTC.

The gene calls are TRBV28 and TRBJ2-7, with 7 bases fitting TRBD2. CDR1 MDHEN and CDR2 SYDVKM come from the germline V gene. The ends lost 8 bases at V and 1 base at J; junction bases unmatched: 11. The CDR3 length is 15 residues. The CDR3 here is CASGMTGGRSYEQYF. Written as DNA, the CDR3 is TGTGCCAGCGGAATGACGGGGGGTCGTTCCTACGAGCAGTACTTC. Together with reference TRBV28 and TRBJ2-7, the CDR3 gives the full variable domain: DVKVTQSSRYLVKRTGEKVFLECVQDMDHENMFWYRQDPGLGLRLIYFSYDVKMKEKGDIPEGYSVSREKKERFSLILESASTNQTSMYLCASGMTGGRSYEQYFGPGTRLTVT.

In DNA form, the CDR3 reads TGTGCCAGCAGTTACTCGACTAGCGGGAGGAGTGAGCAGTTCTTC. It yields the protein CASSYSTSGRSEQFF. The rearrangement joins TRBV6-2 or TRBV6-3 to TRBJ2-1, with 13 bases lining up with TRBD2. Germline CDR1 MNHEY, CDR2 SVGEGT. J gave up 9 bases and V 0 bases, and 2 bases lay outside the gene matches. The CDR3 contains 15 residues.

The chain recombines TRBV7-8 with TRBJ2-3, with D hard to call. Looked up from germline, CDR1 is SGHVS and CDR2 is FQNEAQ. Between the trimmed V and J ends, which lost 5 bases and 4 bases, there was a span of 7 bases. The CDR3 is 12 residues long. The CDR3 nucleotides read TGTGCCAGCAGCGGGCGACCAGATACGCAGTATTTT. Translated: CASSGRPDTQYF.

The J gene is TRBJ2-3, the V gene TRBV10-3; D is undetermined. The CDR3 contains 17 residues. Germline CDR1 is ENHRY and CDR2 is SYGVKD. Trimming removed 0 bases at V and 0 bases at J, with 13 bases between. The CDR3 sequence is CAISESYQATSTDTQYF. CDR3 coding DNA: TGTGCCATCAGTGAGTCTTATCAAGCCACTAGCACAGATACGCAGTATTTT.

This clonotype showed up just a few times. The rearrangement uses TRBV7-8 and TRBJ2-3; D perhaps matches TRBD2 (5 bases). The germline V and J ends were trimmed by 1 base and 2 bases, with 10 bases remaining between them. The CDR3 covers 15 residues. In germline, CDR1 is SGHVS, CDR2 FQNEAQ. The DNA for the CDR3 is TGTGCCAGCAGCTTAGAGCGGTTCGACACAGATACGCAGTATTTT. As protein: CASSLERFDTDTQYF.